This T cell receptor beta chain is from a study of CD8+ T cells in alopecia areata. Extracted from the samples, RNA was reverse transcribed into cDNA to serve as the sequencing template. This table comes from immunoSEQ multiplex PCR, and its TCRdb copy is limited to in-frame clones, with some not included. The sample shows approximately 200,000 clones, roughly three fifths of them seen only once. The treatment denotes: oral pan-JAK inhibitor, 5-10 mg twice daily. Germline V gene data show CDR1 as SNHLY and CDR2 as FYNNEI. There are 12 residues in the CDR3. Between the trimmed V and J ends, which lost 7 bases and 7 bases, there was a span of 13 bases.

This chain links TRBV2 with TRBJ2-5; no clear D gene. Material: CD4+ T cells sorted from blood, obtained at week 4, from a patient treated with tofacitinib. This receptor was identified in a human donor with alopecia areata. The CDR3 reads CASKSTRGTQYF. The CDR3 DNA reads as TGTGCCAGCAAATCGACCCGAGGGACCCAGTACTTC.